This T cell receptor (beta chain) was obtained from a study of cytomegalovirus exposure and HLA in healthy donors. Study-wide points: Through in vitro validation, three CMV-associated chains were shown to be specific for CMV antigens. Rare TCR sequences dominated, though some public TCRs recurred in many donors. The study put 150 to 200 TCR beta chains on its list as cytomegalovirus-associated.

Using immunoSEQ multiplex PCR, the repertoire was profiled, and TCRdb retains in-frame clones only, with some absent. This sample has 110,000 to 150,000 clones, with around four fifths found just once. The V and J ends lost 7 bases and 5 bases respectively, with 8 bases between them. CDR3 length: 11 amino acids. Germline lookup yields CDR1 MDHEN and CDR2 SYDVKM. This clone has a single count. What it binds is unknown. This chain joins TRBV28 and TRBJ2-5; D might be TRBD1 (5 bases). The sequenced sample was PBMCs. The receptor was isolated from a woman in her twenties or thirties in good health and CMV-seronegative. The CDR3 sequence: CASTKGETQYF. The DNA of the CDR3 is TGTGCCAGCACCAAGGGGGAGACCCAGTACTTC.